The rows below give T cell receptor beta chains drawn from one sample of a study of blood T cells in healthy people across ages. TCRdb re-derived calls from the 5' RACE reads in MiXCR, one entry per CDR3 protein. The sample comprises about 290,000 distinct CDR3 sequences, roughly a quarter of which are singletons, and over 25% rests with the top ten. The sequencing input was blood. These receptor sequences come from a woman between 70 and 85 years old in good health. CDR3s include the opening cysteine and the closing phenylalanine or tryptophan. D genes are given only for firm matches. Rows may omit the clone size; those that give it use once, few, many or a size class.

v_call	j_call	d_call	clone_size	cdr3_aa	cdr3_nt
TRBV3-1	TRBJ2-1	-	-	CASSYPPRDEQFF	TGTGCCAGCAGCTACCCACCCCGGGATGAGCAGTTCTTC
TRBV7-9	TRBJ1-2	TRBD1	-	CASSGTDRVAYGYTF	TGTGCCAGCAGCGGGACGGACAGGGTGGCCTATGGCTACACCTTC
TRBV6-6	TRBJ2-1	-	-	CASSYSQAVNEQFF	TGTGCCAGCAGTTACTCGCAAGCCGTCAATGAGCAGTTCTTC
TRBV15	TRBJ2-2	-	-	CATSKDIGRELFF	TGTGCCACCAGCAAGGACATAGGCCGGGAGCTGTTTTTT
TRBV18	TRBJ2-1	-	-	CASSPEWTAYNEQFF	TGTGCCAGCTCACCAGAGTGGACAGCCTACAATGAGCAGTTCTTC
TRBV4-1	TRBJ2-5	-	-	CASSQDWERVETQYF	TGCGCCAGCAGCCAAGATTGGGAGAGGGTGGAGACCCAGTACTTC
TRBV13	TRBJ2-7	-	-	CASNRVGEQYF	TGTGCCAGCAACAGGGTAGGCGAGCAGTACTTC
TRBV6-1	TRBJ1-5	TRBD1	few	CASSLSGTASRGQPQHF	TGTGCCAGCAGCCTATCCGGGACAGCTAGTCGAGGTCAGCCCCAGCATTTT
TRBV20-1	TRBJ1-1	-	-	CSAKLGGFTNTEAFF	TGCAGTGCTAAATTGGGAGGGTTTACGAACACTGAAGCTTTCTTT
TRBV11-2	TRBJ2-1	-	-	CASSLGRVDRGGRGYNEQFF	TGTGCCAGCAGCTTGGGGCGGGTGGATCGTGGGGGGAGAGGGTACAATGAGCAGTTCTTC